The rows below give T cell receptor beta chains drawn from one sample of a study of human T cells and chemical hapten exposure. MiXCR was run by TCRdb on the RACE reads, yielding one entry per CDR3 protein. The sample has tens of thousands of distinct CDR3 sequences, approximately 9% seen once. This specimen was whole blood, taken in connection with sensitization to the hapten diphenylcyclopropenone (DPC). The receptors derive from a woman between 50 and 59 years old with alopecia areata. Some clones in this sample may be carry-over from other donors' samples. Each CDR3 is given with its conserved first and last residue. Each record gives: V gene, clone size, J gene, D gene, CDR3 protein, CDR3 DNA. The D gene is left open where the match is weak. Not every row has a clone size; where given, it reads once, few, many or a size class.

TRBV6-2/TRBV6-3	few	TRBJ2-3	TRBD2	CASSILAGGGDTQYF	TGTGCCAGCAGTATACTAGCGGGAGGAGGTGATACGCAGTATTTT
TRBV5-5	NA	TRBJ2-7	NA	CASTPGTTLYEQYF	TGTGCCAGCACCCCCGGGACCACCCTTTACGAGCAGTACTTC
TRBV7-9	few	TRBJ1-1	NA	CASSPWDGNTEAFF	TGTGCCAGCAGCCCTTGGGACGGGAACACTGAAGCTTTCTTT
TRBV5-1	many	TRBJ1-3	NA	CASSPSGSGNTIYF	TGCGCCAGCAGCCCTTCCGGCTCTGGAAACACCATATATTTT
TRBV20-1	many	TRBJ1-2	NA	CSAPSSANYGYTF	TGCAGTGCTCCGAGCTCAGCCAACTATGGCTACACCTTC
TRBV20-1	few	TRBJ2-1	TRBD1	CSAGQGWSGEQFF	TGCAGTGCCGGACAGGGGTGGTCTGGGGAGCAGTTCTTC
TRBV10-3	few	TRBJ2-7	TRBD1	CAIKGATRYEQYF	TGTGCCATCAAGGGGGCTACCCGCTACGAGCAGTACTTC
TRBV28	NA	TRBJ1-2	TRBD1	CASSLTGFNRGYGYTF	TGTGCCAGCAGTTTAACAGGGTTTAACAGGGGTTATGGCTACACCTTC
TRBV27	few	TRBJ2-1	NA	CASSLSSAANEQFF	TGTGCCAGCAGTTTATCCAGCGCCGCCAATGAGCAGTTCTTC
TRBV6-2/TRBV6-3	NA	TRBJ1-1	NA	CASSYTVGGQKTEAFF	TGTGCCAGCAGTTACACCGTTGGGGGGCAAAAGACTGAAGCTTTCTTT
TRBV5-1	NA	TRBJ1-1	TRBD1	CASSLYQQGLNTEAFF	TGCGCCAGCAGCTTGTATCAACAGGGGTTGAACACTGAAGCTTTCTTT
TRBV6-5	NA	TRBJ1-2	NA	CASSYTRAGDYGYTF	TGTGCCAGCAGTTACACGAGGGCAGGGGACTATGGCTACACCTTC
TRBV12-3/TRBV12-4	NA	TRBJ1-3	TRBD1	CASSYPTGGSSGNTIYF	TGTGCCAGCAGTTATCCGACAGGGGGGAGCTCTGGAAACACCATATATTTT
TRBV11-2	NA	TRBJ2-7	NA	CASSLGTESYEQYF	TGTGCCAGCAGCTTAGGGACAGAATCCTACGAGCAGTACTTC
TRBV20-1	few	TRBJ2-3	NA	CSAETPGTDTQYF	TGCAGTGCCGAGACACCTGGGACAGATACGCAGTATTTT
TRBV28	many	TRBJ1-5	NA	CASNTGGQPQHF	TGTGCCAGCAATACCGGAGGACAGCCCCAGCATTTT
TRBV7-3	few	TRBJ2-3	NA	CASSGRGSTDTQYF	TGTGCCAGCAGTGGGCGGGGCAGCACAGATACGCAGTATTTT
TRBV24-1	NA	TRBJ2-7	NA	CATIINGTVKMQGHYEQYF	TGTGCCACCATAATTAACGGGACGGTCAAGATGCAGGGGCACTACGAGCAGTACTTC
TRBV27	many	TRBJ2-7	NA	CASSLSMGPSPYEQYF	TGTGCCAGCAGTTTATCGATGGGCCCGAGCCCCTACGAGCAGTACTTC
TRBV13	few	TRBJ2-3	NA	CASSFMRDTDTQYF	TGTGCCAGCAGCTTCATGAGGGACACAGATACGCAGTATTTT
TRBV5-6	many	TRBJ1-1	NA	CASSTGTENTEAFF	TGTGCCAGCAGCACAGGGACGGAGAACACTGAAGCTTTCTTT
TRBV30	NA	TRBJ1-2	NA	CAWSVGPKEAHYGYTF	TGTGCCTGGAGTGTTGGCCCCAAAGAGGCTCACTATGGCTACACCTTC
TRBV6-5	many	TRBJ2-3	TRBD2	CASTRGGADTQYF	TGTGCCAGCACCCGGGGAGGGGCAGATACGCAGTATTTT
TRBV7-2	NA	TRBJ2-1	NA	CASSLAAGRNNEQFF	TGTGCCAGCAGCTTAGCGGCGGGACGGAACAATGAGCAGTTCTTC
TRBV19	NA	TRBJ2-7	TRBD1	CASSIGGQGAFEQYF	TGTGCCAGTAGTATAGGTGGACAGGGGGCGTTCGAGCAGTACTTC
TRBV28	many	TRBJ2-5	TRBD2	CASSFRLAGSRKTQYF	TGTGCCAGCAGTTTCAGACTAGCGGGAAGCAGAAAGACCCAGTACTTC
TRBV29-1	few	TRBJ1-1	NA	CSVVGGAIYAEAFF	TGCAGCGTTGTTGGGGGCGCGATCTACGCTGAAGCTTTCTTT
TRBV5-6	few	TRBJ2-3	TRBD1	CASSPDRPGDTQYF	TGTGCCAGCAGCCCGGACAGGCCTGGGGATACGCAGTATTTT
TRBV5-4	NA	TRBJ2-1	TRBD2	CASSFGEAGPYNEQFF	TGTGCCAGCAGCTTTGGGGAAGCGGGACCTTACAATGAGCAGTTCTTC